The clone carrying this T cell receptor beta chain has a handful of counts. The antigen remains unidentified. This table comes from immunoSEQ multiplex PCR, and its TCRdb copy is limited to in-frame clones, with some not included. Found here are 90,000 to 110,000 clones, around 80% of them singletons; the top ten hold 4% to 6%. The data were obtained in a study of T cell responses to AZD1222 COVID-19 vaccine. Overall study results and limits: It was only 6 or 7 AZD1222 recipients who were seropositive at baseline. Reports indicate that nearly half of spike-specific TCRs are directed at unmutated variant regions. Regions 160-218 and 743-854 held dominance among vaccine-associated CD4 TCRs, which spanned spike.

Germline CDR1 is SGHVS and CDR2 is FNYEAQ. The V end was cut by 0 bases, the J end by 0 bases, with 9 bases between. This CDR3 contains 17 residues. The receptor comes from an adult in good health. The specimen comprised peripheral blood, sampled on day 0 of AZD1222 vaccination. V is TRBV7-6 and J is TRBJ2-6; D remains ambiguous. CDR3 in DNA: TGTGCCAGCAGCTTAGCAGGTTCTAGCTCTGGGGCCAACGTCCTGACTTTC. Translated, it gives CASSLAGSSSGANVLTF.